Shown below are 18 T cell receptor beta chains from a single sample sequenced in a study of blood T cell repertoires in COVID-19. Only in-frame clones appear in the TCRdb table, and some are missing; sequencing was by immunoSEQ multiplex PCR. The table includes a few hundred thousand clones, around 84% detected once. The material sequenced was peripheral blood. All receptors derive from a man between 60 and 75 years old with acute or convalescent COVID-19.

The V call is TRBV7-3, the J call TRBJ2-6; D uncertain. CDR3 length equals 15 residues. V gave up 5 bases and J gave up 0 bases, with 8 bases separating them. The germline V gene has CDR1 SGHTA and CDR2 FQGTGA. This CDR3 is CASSLQSSGANVLTF. The CDR3 coding sequence is TGTGCCAGCAGCCTACAGAGCTCTGGGGCCAACGTCCTGACTTTC.

V and J are TRBV13 and TRBJ2-1, with a tentative D call TRBD2 (5 bases). Germline CDR1 PRHDT, CDR2 FYEKMQ (reference sequence). V lost 1 base and J 7 bases, leaving 14 bases between the germline ends. The CDR3 totals 15 residues. CDR3 residues: CASSLVLDLRNEQFF. CDR3 DNA: TGTGCCAGCAGCTTAGTTCTGGACTTGAGGAATGAGCAGTTCTTC.

This chain joins TRBV7-7 and TRBJ2-5; 8 bases match TRBD1. The CDR3 totals 15 residues. The V segment lost 2 bases and the J segment 5 bases; nucleotides outside the gene matches: 7. Per germline, CDR1 SSHAT and CDR2 FNYEAQ (reference sequence). The CDR3 loop is CASSLRADRGETQYF. For the CDR3, the DNA is TGTGCCAGCAGCTTAAGGGCAGACAGGGGTGAGACCCAGTACTTC.

The chain has TRBV2 and TRBJ1-1; D is unresolved. The germline V and J ends were trimmed by 5 bases and 8 bases, with 15 bases remaining between them. CDR3 length equals 13 residues. Looked up from germline, CDR1 is SNHLY and CDR2 is FYNNEI. The CDR3 reads CASSSTGIREAFF. CDR3 nucleotides: TGTGCCAGCAGTTCCACCGGGATTCGAGAAGCTTTCTTT.

The chain combines TRBV6-2 or TRBV6-3 with TRBJ1-1; the match to TRBD1 covers 10 bases. The V gene end was trimmed by 6 bases and the J gene end by 1 base; junction bases not matched to a gene: 8. CDR3 length: 16 amino acids. CDR1 is MNHEY, CDR2 SVGEGT, per germline. The CDR3 DNA reads TGTGCCAGCAGCCCCGACAGGGGGCGGCGGAACACTGAAGCTTTCTTT. It specifies CASSPDRGRRNTEAFF.

This chain uses TRBV6-1 with TRBJ1-5; D may be TRBD1 (6 bases). Trimming stripped 0 bases from V and 2 bases from J, with 14 bases between. CDR3 size: 17 residues. CDR1 and CDR2 (germline): MNHNS, SASEGT. This CDR3 reads CASSEALRGSGNQPQHF. CDR3 nucleotides: TGTGCCAGCAGTGAAGCGCTAAGGGGGTCGGGCAATCAGCCCCAGCATTTT.

This clone occurred once. This chain uses TRBV5-5 with TRBJ1-6, with a tentative D call TRBD1 (6 bases). The length of the CDR3 is 15 residues. The germline V and J ends were trimmed by 2 bases and 5 bases, with 11 bases remaining between them. Germline-derived CDR1 and CDR2 are SGHKS and YYEKEE (reference sequence). The CDR3 sequence is CASSFSGENNSPLHF. CDR3 nucleotides: TGTGCCAGCAGCTTCTCAGGGGAAAATAATTCACCCCTCCACTTT.

The genes are TRBV27 and TRBJ1-6; the match to TRBD1 covers 8 bases. Germline-derived CDR1 and CDR2 are MNHEY and SMNVEV (reference sequence). This CDR3 spans 14 amino acids. V trimming: 7 bases; J trimming: 9 bases; junction bases outside the gene matches: 8. CDR3 nucleotides: TGTGCCAGCACCCTAACAGGGGGAGGTTCACCCCTCCACTTT. This encodes CASTLTGGGSPLHF.

J is TRBJ1-5 and V is TRBV7-8; unclear D gene. Trimming pared 1 base from V and 0 bases from J, leaving 13 bases between. The length of the CDR3 is 17 residues. Per germline, CDR1 SGHVS and CDR2 FQNEAQ. For the CDR3, the DNA is TGTGCCAGCAGCTTAGAGCCATCGGGGTTTAGCAATCAGCCCCAGCATTTT. It is translated as CASSLEPSGFSNQPQHF.

The chain has TRBV5-1 and TRBJ2-7; TRBD1 matches 7 bases. The germline V gene encodes CDR1 SGHRS and CDR2 YFSETQ. V shed 4 bases and J 5 bases; nucleotides not matched to a gene: 12. CDR3 length: 15 residues. The CDR3 reads CASSRDRVARDEQYF. CDR3 sequence (DNA): TGCGCCAGCAGCCGGGACAGAGTGGCTAGGGACGAGCAGTACTTC. Using reference TRBV5-1 and TRBJ2-7 for the parts outside the CDR3, the full variable domain is KAGVTQTPRYLIKTRGQQVTLSCSPISGHRSVSWYQQTPGQGLQFLFEYFSETQRNKGNFPGRFSGRQFSNSRSEMNVSTLELGDSALYLCASSRDRVARDEQYFGPGTRLTVT.

The V call is TRBV6-2 or TRBV6-3, the J call TRBJ2-2; TRBD1 agrees at 8 bases. CDR1 and CDR2 (germline): MNHEY, SVGEGT. This CDR3 is built from 15 residues. V gave up 6 bases and J gave up 2 bases; unmatched junction bases: 5. This CDR3 reads CASSRTGLNTGELFF. The CDR3 coding sequence is TGTGCCAGCAGCCGGACAGGGCTAAACACCGGGGAGCTGTTTTTT.

This sequence joins TRBV6-4 and TRBJ1-6, with 8 bases identical to TRBD1. This CDR3 spans 14 amino acids. Germline V gene data show CDR1 as MRHNA and CDR2 as SNTAGT. Trimming cost V 5 bases and J 12 bases; bases outside gene matches: 9. In DNA, the CDR3 is TGTGCCAGCAGTTCCGGGACAGGCCAAAGACCCCTCCACTTT. It encodes CASSSGTGQRPLHF.

The chain has TRBV10-3 and TRBJ1-1; TRBD1 is a possible D gene (6 bases). This CDR3 is built from 15 residues. Trimming removed 3 bases at V and 5 bases at J, with 16 bases between. CDR1 and CDR2 from the germline V gene are ENHRY and SYGVKD. CDR3 nucleotides: TGTGCCATCAGTGATACAGGGAATCCCAAAACTGAAGCTTTCTTT. Translated: CAISDTGNPKTEAFF.

This clone showed up many times. The rearrangement joins TRBV5-4 to TRBJ2-7; 8 bases map to TRBD1. J gave up 2 bases and V 4 bases, and 2 bases lay outside the gene matches. Germline CDR1 SGHNT, CDR2 YYREEE (reference sequence). The length of the CDR3 is 13 residues. CDR3 loop: CASSPQGAYEQYF. CDR3 sequence (DNA): TGTGCCAGCAGCCCACAGGGGGCCTACGAGCAGTACTTC. Based on the CDR3 plus reference TRBV5-4 and TRBJ2-7, the full variable domain is ETGVTQSPTHLIKTRGQQVTLRCSSQSGHNTVSWYQQALGQGPQFIFQYYREEENGRGNFPPRFSGLQFPNYSSELNVNALELDDSALYLCASSPQGAYEQYFGPGTRLTVT.

This clone was counted between two and nine times. The V gene is TRBV2, the J gene TRBJ1-1; D is possibly TRBD1 (5 bases). Trimming took off 4 bases at V and 5 bases at J, with 17 bases between the two ends. The CDR3 runs to 15 residues. Germline CDR1 and CDR2: SNHLY and FYNNEI. The CDR3 bases are TGTGCCAGCAGTGGTCGAGGGGAGGAGGCTACTGAAGCTTTCTTT. This encodes CASSGRGEEATEAFF.

The chain joins TRBV7-9 to TRBJ2-7; D is ambiguous. CDR1 is SEHNR and CDR2 is FQNEAQ in the germline V gene (reference sequence). V was cut by 5 bases and J by 3 bases, with 8 bases left in between. This CDR3 contains 12 residues. The CDR3: CASSPISYEQYF. The CDR3 region has the DNA TGTGCCAGCAGCCCGATCAGCTACGAGCAGTACTTC.

The chain joins TRBV5-6 to TRBJ1-5, with TRBD1 matching over 8 bases. The trim removed 1 base at V and 3 bases at J, leaving 3 bases unmatched. The germline CDR1 and CDR2 sequences are SGHDT and YYEEEE. CDR3 length equals 15 residues. CDR3 sequence (DNA): TGTGCCAGCAGCTTGTCAGGGGGCTTCAATCAGCCCCAGCATTTT. This codes for CASSLSGGFNQPQHF.

This clone was seen more than once but under ten times. The chain is built from TRBV3-1 (or the pseudogene TRBV3-2) and TRBJ2-7; D remains unclear. Germline V gene data show CDR1 as LGHDT and CDR2 as YNNKEL (reference sequence). The CDR3 length is 12 residues. The V end was cut by 1 base, the J end by 4 bases, with 5 bases between. CDR3 sequence: CASSQALYEQYF. The CDR3 DNA reads as TGTGCCAGCAGCCAAGCCCTATACGAGCAGTACTTC.